This T cell receptor beta chain comes out of a study of identical twins listed by TCRdb under 2016. With regard to the full study: To test whether fetal clonotypes persist, the study used deep sequencing on TCR alpha and beta repertoires from monozygotic twins, unrelated adults of various ages, and cord blood. To rule out contamination, replicate twin experiments were performed at different times with different library preparation protocols.

V is clipped by 2 bases and J by 4 bases, and the sequence between their germline boundaries is 14 bases long. From its cysteine to its phenylalanine, the CDR3 spans 15 amino acids. The retained sequence is limited to the CDR3, 45 bases, with the frame set at the first base. Via the germline V gene, CDR1 is SGHTA and CDR2 FQGTGA. This clonotype was found a few times. Its binding antigen is unknown. No much larger clonotype is one base removed from it; base qualities were not supplied. The study at large found these results: Fewer insertions were carried by abundant cord blood beta clonotypes; a weaker similar trend was observed in young adult naive repertoires, while no such trend was observed in memory repertoires. The excess sharing between twins in beta out-of-frame sequences was weaker because fewer shared sequences reduced the signal-to-noise ratio. Zero-insertion analyses could be partly confounded by invariant T cells such as MAIT and iNKT, though diverse VJ usage argued against such confounding for most clonotypes. Compared with coincidental sharing between unrelated individuals, an excess of low generation-probability sequences was observed among out-of-frame TCR alpha sequences shared between twins. In monozygotic twins, out-of-frame TCR alpha sharing was systematically underestimated by recombination models, although the models agreed with sharing between unrelated individuals. Conclusions relied on cross-sectional statistical analysis, since the same donors could not be followed over many years.

Only healthy Caucasian donors were included. The twin cohort comprised three pairs of female monozygotic twins, all aged about 18 to 30 years. RNA for TCR libraries was isolated from peripheral blood mononuclear cells. Libraries were made using 5' RACE. Sequencing took place on an Illumina HiSeq 2000. Template switching introduced a universal primer binding site; the final cDNA contained a unique molecular identifier, enabling accurate counting of TCR cDNA molecules. Specific primers in the conserved constant-segment region were used to synthesize first-strand cDNA for TCR alpha and beta chains. Each cDNA library was double barcoded, with a SMART-Mk sample barcode plus Illumina barcodes, to control for contamination. TruSeq adapter sequences, together with Illumina sample barcodes, were added in two successive PCR steps. The TCR alpha and beta cDNA libraries were sequenced on the Illumina HiSeq platform using custom primers. As for the authors' bioinformatics: Unique molecular identifiers were extracted from raw reads with MiGEC, and CDR3 positions were determined with MiXCR. For each individual, recombination models were inferred using an EM algorithm with the repgenHMM and IGoR tools. Shared clonotype analysis was performed with the tcR package in R, normalizing sharing by the product of cloneset sizes. Out-of-frame nonproductive sequences were analyzed to study raw recombination free of thymic and clonal selection effects. The public reads were reprocessed in TCRdb via fastp at Q25 and MiXCR, keeping in-frame beta chains. Rows with a matching CDR3 protein are joined into one entry that keeps the most common DNA and genes. The V and J calls, along with clone size, are taken from TCRdb and not from the paper's own processing. Recorded for this sample are 500,000 to 700,000 distinct CDR3 sequences; roughly 7.2% of them occurred a single time. The ten biggest clones cover 1.5% to 2% of the sample.

Another study also made use of these data, one on yellow fever vaccine responses in identical twins. As noted in the second study: The T cell response to vaccination in identical twins was reported by the authors to appear partly convergent and partly personalized. Focusing on identical twins, the study followed the T cell clones that responded to the vaccine, and did so with precision.

The V gene is TRBV7-3 and the J gene is TRBJ1-1, with an unclear D gene assignment. The specimen sequenced was PBMCs. The source is a woman between 18 and 29 years old in good health. In nucleotide form, the sequence is TGTGCCAGCAGCTTAGATAGGATCGGAACCACTGAAGCTTTCTTT. It translates to CASSLDRIGTTEAFF.